These 18 T cell receptor beta chains were sequenced from one sample in a study of stem cell transplantation in POMP-related autoinflammatory disease. TCRdb's table, derived via immunoSEQ multiplex PCR, lists solely in-frame clones and lacks some. Among roughly 70,000 clones listed, approximately 90% were seen once. The sample in question was CD4+ T cells from PBMCs, obtained after stem cell transplantation. The receptor source for this set is a human patient with POMP-related autoinflammation and immune dysregulation (PRAID). Some T cells may be graft donor cells.

This chain connects TRBV18 to TRBJ1-1; D unresolved. Trimming shortened V by 4 bases and J by 3 bases, and 12 bases separated the two germline ends. The CDR3 length is 14 residues. CDR1 and CDR2 (germline): KGHSH, LQKENI. CDR3 protein: CASSLGPQYTEAFF. CDR3 nucleotides: TGTGCCAGCTCACTCGGGCCCCAATACACTGAAGCTTTCTTT.

As for this clone: This same CDR3 is encoded by further DNA sequences in the sample. This rearrangement joins TRBV4-2 to TRBJ1-4; D remains ambiguous. CDR1 and CDR2 (germline): LGHNA, YNFKEQ. The CDR3 consists of 13 residues. V was trimmed by 0 bases and J by 8 bases, leaving 7 bases between them. The CDR3 nucleotides read TGTGCCAGCAGCCAAGAATTAAACGAAAAACTGTTTTTT. Translation gives CASSQELNEKLFF.

CDR3 sequence reads: CASGGYEQYF. Here the CDR3 DNA reads TGTGCCAGCGGTGGGTACGAGCAGTACTTC. J is TRBJ2-7 and V is TRBV12-3 or TRBV12-4, with D unclear. This CDR3 is 10 amino acids long. Trimming stripped 8 bases from V and 4 bases from J, with 6 bases between.

CDR3 in DNA: TGTGCCAGCAGTGAGGAATTGCCGGGGGTTGGCTACACCTTC. It yields the protein CASSEELPGVGYTF. The chain joins TRBV2 to TRBJ1-2; weak D call: TRBD1 (5 bases). The CDR3 has 14 residues. V was clipped by 3 bases and J by 7 bases, with 15 bases between them. CDR1 and CDR2 (germline): SNHLY, FYNNEI.

The V gene is TRBV27, the J gene TRBJ2-3, with D unresolved. V lost 8 bases and J lost 8, with 17 bases in between. This CDR3 region has 13 residues. Germline CDR1 reads MNHEY; CDR2 reads SMNVEV (reference sequence). The CDR3 is CASRDLERGTQYF. The DNA of the CDR3 is TGTGCCAGCCGAGACTTAGAGAGAGGTACGCAGTATTTT.

V usage is TRBV5-8 and J usage is TRBJ1-4; unclear D gene. Germline assignment: CDR1 SGHTS and CDR2 YDEGEE. Trimming left V 1 base short and J 8 bases short, with 18 bases between. This CDR3 spans 16 amino acids. The CDR3 DNA reads as TGTGCCAGCAGCTTGTACCGGACCGGTAGTGGGGAAAAACTGTTTTTT. Translation gives CASSLYRTGSGEKLFF.

The table lists this clone with a few counts. V gene TRBV3-1 (or the pseudogene TRBV3-2) combines with J gene TRBJ1-3; D gene unclear. Germline values: CDR1 LGHDT, CDR2 YNNKEL (reference sequence). CDR3 size: 16 residues. V was pared by 4 bases and J by 0 bases, with 13 bases between. DNA for the CDR3: TGTGCCAGCAGCCCCCTCTTCCAGCGCTCTGGAAACACCATATATTTT. This gives the protein CASSPLFQRSGNTIYF.

The chain employs TRBV7-9 and TRBJ2-7; D is possibly TRBD1 or TRBD2 (5 bases each). The CDR3 has 15 residues. V shed 4 bases and J shed 0 bases, with 13 bases lying between them. Germline V gene lookup returns CDR1 SEHNR and CDR2 FQNEAQ (reference sequence). CDR3 nucleotides: TGTGCCAGCAGCTCGCTAAGAGGGGCCTCCTACGAGCAGTACTTC. As protein: CASSSLRGASYEQYF.

This chain uses TRBV3-1 (or the pseudogene TRBV3-2) with TRBJ2-5, with D perhaps being TRBD1 or TRBD2 (5 bases each). Trimming took 5 bases from V and 5 from J, leaving 12 bases between them. The CDR3 runs 13 residues. The germline V gene has CDR1 LGHDT and CDR2 YNNKEL (reference sequence). The CDR3 bases are TGTGCCAGCAGCGAGAGGGGCCTTGAGACCCAGTACTTC. Its protein product is CASSERGLETQYF.

The chain employs TRBV5-5 and TRBJ2-1; 11 bases are shared with TRBD1. Germline CDR1 and CDR2: SGHKS and YYEKEE (reference sequence). The CDR3 has 16 amino acids. V lost 3 bases, J lost 4 bases, and 6 bases stayed unmatched. The CDR3 loop reads CASSSLGQGAYNEQFF. DNA of the CDR3: TGTGCCAGCAGCTCCTTAGGACAGGGGGCATACAATGAGCAGTTCTTC.

The V gene is TRBV28, the J gene TRBJ1-6, with D possibly being TRBD1 (5 bases). The V end was cut by 5 bases, the J end by 4 bases, with 18 bases between. CDR1 and CDR2 from the germline V gene are MDHEN and SYDVKM. The CDR3 totals 17 residues. The CDR3 here is CASSTGLPGTYNSPLHF. CDR3 bases: TGTGCCAGCAGTACGGGACTCCCTGGAACATATAATTCACCCCTCCACTTT.

V gene TRBV5-5 combines with J gene TRBJ1-2, with D tentatively TRBD1 (5 bases). The CDR3 loop spans 13 amino acids. V lost 2 bases, J lost 2 bases, and 7 bases lay in between. CDR1 and CDR2 (germline): SGHKS, YYEKEE (reference sequence). The CDR3 coding sequence is TGTGCCAGCAGCTTCCAGGGAAACTATGGCTACACCTTC. This translates into CASSFQGNYGYTF.

The rearrangement uses TRBV7-9 and TRBJ1-2; 10 bases are a match to TRBD1. V lost 1 base, J lost 8 bases, and 10 bases stayed unmatched. CDR3 length equals 16 residues. Germline CDR1 and CDR2: SEHNR and FQNEAQ (reference sequence). The CDR3 DNA reads as TGTGCCAGCAGCTTAGTACCCGGGACAGGGGCCAGAGGCTACACCTTC. It codes for CASSLVPGTGARGYTF.

This chain joins TRBV7-9 and TRBJ2-7; 9 nucleotides line up with TRBD1. The V and J ends lost 0 bases and 7 bases, in that order; junction bases with no gene match: 4. CDR3 length: 14 residues. In germline, CDR1 is SEHNR, CDR2 FQNEAQ (reference sequence). CDR3 protein: CASSLAQGAGEQYF. CDR3 nucleotides: TGTGCCAGCAGCTTAGCACAGGGGGCAGGGGAGCAGTACTTC.

V is TRBV7-9 and J is TRBJ2-1; 7 nucleotides align to TRBD2. The V and J ends lost 2 bases and 7 bases, in that order; junction bases with no gene match: 5. The CDR3 totals 14 residues. From germline, CDR1 is SEHNR and CDR2 FQNEAQ (reference sequence). The CDR3 protein is CASSLFYSGNEQFF. DNA of the CDR3: TGTGCCAGCAGCTTATTCTATAGCGGGAATGAGCAGTTCTTC.

V usage is TRBV2 and J usage is TRBJ1-2; D is ambiguous. CDR3 length equals 14 residues. Trimming removed 0 bases from V and 5 bases from J, with 10 bases in between. Germline CDR1 reads SNHLY; CDR2 reads FYNNEI. The CDR3 DNA sequence: TGTGCCAGCAGTGAAGCGCGGTCAGTTTATGGCTACACCTTC. This encodes CASSEARSVYGYTF.

The rearrangement uses TRBV29-1 and TRBJ2-5; 10 bases are shared with TRBD1. Per germline, CDR1 SQVTM and CDR2 ANQGSEA. J gave up 4 bases and V 4 bases, and 9 bases lay outside the gene matches. This CDR3 spans 15 amino acids. The CDR3 DNA sequence: TGCAGCGTTGTATGGGACAGGGGAAGGAGAGAGACCCAGTACTTC. This encodes CSVVWDRGRRETQYF.

Regarding this clone: An end of the junction does not agree with germline; a read error may underlie this. The chain combines TRBV6-1 with TRBJ1-2, with a tentative D call TRBD1 (5 bases). This CDR3 spans 10 amino acids. The germline V gene has CDR1 MNHNS and CDR2 SASEGT. The CDR3 is CASSDRVPLF. As DNA, the CDR3 is TGTGCCAGCAGTGACAGGGTGCCCTTATTC.